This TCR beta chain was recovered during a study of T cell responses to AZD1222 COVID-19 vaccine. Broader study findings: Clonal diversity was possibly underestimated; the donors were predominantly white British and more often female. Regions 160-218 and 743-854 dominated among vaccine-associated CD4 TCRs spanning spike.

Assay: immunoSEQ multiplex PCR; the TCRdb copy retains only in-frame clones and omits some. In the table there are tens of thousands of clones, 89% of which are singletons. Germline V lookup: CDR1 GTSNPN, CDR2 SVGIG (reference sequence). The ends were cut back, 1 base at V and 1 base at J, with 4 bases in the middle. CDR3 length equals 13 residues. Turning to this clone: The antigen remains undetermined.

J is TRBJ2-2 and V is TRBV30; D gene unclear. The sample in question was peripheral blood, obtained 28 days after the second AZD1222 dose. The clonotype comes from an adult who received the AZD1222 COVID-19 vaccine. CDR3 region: CAWSALNTGELFF. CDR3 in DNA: TGTGCCTGGAGTGCCCTGAACACCGGGGAGCTGTTTTTT.